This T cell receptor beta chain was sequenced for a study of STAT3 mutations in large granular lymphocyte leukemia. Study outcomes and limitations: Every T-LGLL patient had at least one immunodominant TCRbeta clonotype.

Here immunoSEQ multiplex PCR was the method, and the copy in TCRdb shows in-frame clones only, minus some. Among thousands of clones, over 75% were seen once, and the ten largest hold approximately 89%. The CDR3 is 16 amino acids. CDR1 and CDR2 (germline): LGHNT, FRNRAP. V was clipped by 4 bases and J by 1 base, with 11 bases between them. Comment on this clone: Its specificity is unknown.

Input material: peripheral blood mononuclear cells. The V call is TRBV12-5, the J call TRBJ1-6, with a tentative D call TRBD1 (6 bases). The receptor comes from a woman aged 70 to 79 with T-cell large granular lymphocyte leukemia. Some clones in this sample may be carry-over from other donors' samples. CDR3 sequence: CASGSTGRSYNSPLHF. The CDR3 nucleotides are TGTGCTAGTGGTTCAACAGGGAGGTCCTATAATTCACCCCTCCACTTT.